A selection of T cell receptor beta chains follows, all from one sample in a study of Ad26.COV2.S vaccination and SARS-CoV-2 variants. Libraries were prepared by immunoSEQ multiplex PCR; TCRdb keeps only in-frame clonotypes and omits some of them. The sample has some 240,000 clones, 70% to 90% seen once. The source material was peripheral blood, sampled in a trial of Ad26.COV2.S vaccine versus placebo. Receptor source: a person between 18 and 65 years old who received the Ad26.COV2.S COVID-19 vaccine or a placebo. CDR3s include the opening cysteine and the closing phenylalanine or tryptophan. The D gene is left open where the match is weak. The size entry is marked missing in some rows and otherwise reads once, few, many or a size class.

TRBV13	TRBD2	TRBJ2-3	.	TGTGCCAGCAGCCAGGGGACTAGCGGGAGAAGGACAGATACGCAGTATTTT	CASSQGTSGRRTDTQYF
TRBV7-2	TRBD2	TRBJ2-3	.	TGTGCCAGCAGCACTAGCGGGGGGGCAACTACGCAGTATTTT	CASSTSGGATTQYF
TRBV6-6	.	TRBJ2-5	.	TGTGCCAGCGGAAGGAGGGGGGGCCAAGAGACCCAGTACTTC	CASGRRGGQETQYF
TRBV5-8	.	TRBJ2-7	.	TGTGCCAGCAGCCCTGGGAGCGAGCAGTACTTC	CASSPGSEQYF
TRBV27	.	TRBJ1-6	.	TGTGCCAGCAGTATCTTCGGGGGTTCACCCCTCCACTTT	CASSIFGGSPLHF
TRBV7-8	.	TRBJ1-2	.	TGTGCCAGCAGCCAATGGCAGGGTGATCGGGACTATGGCTACACCTTC	CASSQWQGDRDYGYTF
TRBV7-8	TRBD1	TRBJ2-7	once	TGTGCCAGCAGCTTAGTTGGGACAGAGGCCTACGAGCAGTACTTC	CASSLVGTEAYEQYF
TRBV7-9	TRBD2	TRBJ2-3	.	TGTGCCAGCAGCCGGGGGGGAGCCACAGATACGCAGTATTTT	CASSRGGATDTQYF
TRBV7-3	.	TRBJ2-3	.	TGTGCCAGCAGTACGGGGGGCTCAGATACGCAGTATTTT	CASSTGGSDTQYF
TRBV4-3	.	TRBJ2-7	.	TGCGCCAGCAGCCAAGATCCCGACTCCTACGAGCAGTACTTC	CASSQDPDSYEQYF
TRBV6-1	.	TRBJ1-1	.	TGTGCCAGCAGTGACCGGGAGGGCTACGAAGCTTTCTTT	CASSDREGYEAFF
TRBV10-3	.	TRBJ1-1	.	TGTGCCATCACCTCAGGGCAGGGGATGAACACTGAAGCTTTCTTT	CAITSGQGMNTEAFF
TRBV9	TRBD1	TRBJ1-1	.	TGTGCCAGCAGCGAGTGGGGACAGGGGGCGAATGAAGCTTTCTTT	CASSEWGQGANEAFF
TRBV7-8	TRBD1	TRBJ1-2	.	TGTGCCAGCAGCTTAGACCCACAGGGGCGCGGGGCCACCTTC	CASSLDPQGRGATF
TRBV24-1	.	TRBJ2-3	.	TGTGCCACCAGTGAATCAGGGGAACCCACAGATACGCAGTATTTT	CATSESGEPTDTQYF
TRBV4-1	.	TRBJ2-2	.	TGCGCCAGCAGCCGGATACTTAGTAGTTTGGGGGAGCTGTTTTTT	CASSRILSSLGELFF
TRBV4-1	.	TRBJ2-7	.	TGCGCCAGCAGCCAAGATTTCGCAGGGGACTACGAGCAGTACTTC	CASSQDFAGDYEQYF
TRBV6-4	.	TRBJ2-5	.	TGTGCCAGCAGTCCAGGCAGCCAAGAGACCCAGTACTTC	CASSPGSQETQYF
TRBV9	.	TRBJ1-1	.	TGTGCCAGCAGCGGCGGGATGGGCAGAGTCGAAGCTTTCTTT	CASSGGMGRVEAFF
TRBV25-1	.	TRBJ1-4	once	TGTGCCAGCAGAGCGGGGGCGGGTGAAAAACTGTTTTTT	CASRAGAGEKLFF
TRBV5-1	TRBD2	TRBJ2-2	few	TGCGCCAGCAGCCTTACTAGCGGGGGGCCGTTCGCCGGGGAGCTGTTTTTT	CASSLTSGGPFAGELFF
TRBV7-2	.	TRBJ2-7	.	TGTGCCAGCAGCTCCTGGACTCAGACCTACGAGCAGTACTTC	CASSSWTQTYEQYF
TRBV30	.	TRBJ2-5	.	TGTGCCTGGAGTGTAGGAGAGGCTCAAGAGACCCAGTACTTC	CAWSVGEAQETQYF
TRBV7-2	.	TRBJ1-6	.	TGTGCCAGCAGCTTTAATTCACCCCTCCACTTT	CASSFNSPLHF
TRBV28	.	TRBJ2-7	.	TGTGCCAGCAGTCTCGGAGCCTACGAGCAGTACTTC	CASSLGAYEQYF
TRBV6-4	TRBD1	TRBJ2-2	.	TGTGCCAGCAGAAGGACAGGGGGAGCCGGGGAGCTGTTTTTT	CASRRTGGAGELFF
TRBV4-3	TRBD2	TRBJ2-1	.	TGCGCCAGCAGCCAAGGTACTAGCGGGTCTAGCTACAATGAGCAGTTCTTC	CASSQGTSGSSYNEQFF
TRBV21-1	.	TRBJ1-1	.	TGTGCCAGCCCCCCGCCCGGGTCGGGGAACACTGAAGCTTTCTTT	CASPPPGSGNTEAFF
TRBV6-5	.	TRBJ2-7	few	TGTGCCAGCAGTTACTCAAAGCCAGGGCGAGGCGAGCAGTACTTC	CASSYSKPGRGEQYF
TRBV5-1	TRBD2	TRBJ2-5	.	TGCGCCAGCAGCTATTCCACTAGCGGGGGGGTCCGAACCCAGTACTTC	CASSYSTSGGVRTQYF
TRBV27	.	TRBJ1-2	.	TGTGCCAGCAGACTTCGGGGGCCGGGGAGCTATGGCTACACCTTC	CASRLRGPGSYGYTF
TRBV4-3	TRBD2	TRBJ2-1	.	TGCGCCAGCAGCCAAGATCTAGGGGCAGCGGGACTAGCTTCCAATGAGCAGTTCTTC	CASSQDLGAAGLASNEQFF
TRBV5-6	TRBD2	TRBJ2-7	.	TGTGCCAGCAGCTGGGGGGGTTACGAGCAGTACTTC	CASSWGGYEQYF
TRBV29-1	TRBD1	TRBJ2-6	.	TGCAGCGTTGAGGGGACAGCGAGCTCTGGGGCCAACGTCCTGACTTTC	CSVEGTASSGANVLTF
TRBV5-1	TRBD1	TRBJ2-7	.	TGCGCCAGCAGCCGCGGGACAGGGGAAACCTACGAGCAGTACTTC	CASSRGTGETYEQYF
TRBV7-6	TRBD2	TRBJ2-3	.	TGTGCCAGCAGCTTAGAGACGGGACTAGCGGGAGAATTTGCAGATACGCAGTATTTT	CASSLETGLAGEFADTQYF
TRBV25-1	.	TRBJ1-4	.	TGTGCCAGCAGTGACCCCGAGACAGTGACTAATGAAAAACTGTTTTTT	CASSDPETVTNEKLFF
TRBV29-1	.	TRBJ2-1	.	TGCAGCGTTGAACACAGGGAAAATGAGCAGTTCTTC	CSVEHRENEQFF
TRBV25-1	.	TRBJ2-1	.	TGTGCCAGCAGTGAATATACAACACTCCTCTTC	CASSEYTTLLF
TRBV5-5	.	TRBJ1-1	.	TGTGCCAGCAGCTTACCCCACCTCGCGGGGAACACTGAAGCTTTCTTT	CASSLPHLAGNTEAFF
TRBV9	.	TRBJ2-5	.	TGTGCCAGCAGCGTATTTGGGGAGTACCAAGAGACCCAGTACTTC	CASSVFGEYQETQYF
TRBV13	.	TRBJ1-2	.	TGTGCCAGCAGCTTGGCAGGTTCTAACTATGGCTACACCTTC	CASSLAGSNYGYTF
TRBV4-2	.	TRBJ1-4	.	TGTGCCAGCAGCCAACCTAGGACGGGGTCAACTAATGAAAAACTGTTTTTT	CASSQPRTGSTNEKLFF
TRBV5-4	.	TRBJ2-2	.	TGTGCCAGCAGCTTCGACAGCGCGGGCACCGGGGAGCTGTTTTTT	CASSFDSAGTGELFF
TRBV7-9	.	TRBJ1-2	.	TGTGCCAGCAGCTTAGTGACCAGCAAGCCCTTGACTGGTGGCTACACCTTC	CASSLVTSKPLTGGYTF
TRBV11-2	.	TRBJ2-1	.	TGTGCCAGCAGCTTAAAGGGGAAACGGGCAAGCGATGAGCAGTTCTTC	CASSLKGKRASDEQFF
TRBV15	.	TRBJ2-1	once	TGTGCCACCAGCCGTCGGGCCAATGAGCAGTTCTTC	CATSRRANEQFF
TRBV3-1/TRBV3-2	.	TRBJ1-5	.	TGTGCCAGCAGCCCGATGGGAGGGGAAAATCAGCCCCAGCATTTT	CASSPMGGENQPQHF
TRBV7-3	.	TRBJ2-1	once	TGTGCCAGCAGCTTAATGGGGGAACCCTACAATGAGCAGTTCTTC	CASSLMGEPYNEQFF
TRBV19	TRBD1	TRBJ2-2	.	TGTGCCACCTCCTCGGGACAGGGGAACACCGGGGAGCTGTTTTTT	CATSSGQGNTGELFF
TRBV3-1/TRBV3-2	.	TRBJ1-2	.	TGTGCCAGCAGGGTGGACGGGAACTATGGCTACACCTTC	CASRVDGNYGYTF
TRBV7-8	TRBD1	TRBJ1-5	.	TGTGCCAGCAGCTCGACAGGGGGCCGGCAGCCCCAGCATTTT	CASSSTGGRQPQHF
TRBV5-1	.	TRBJ2-3	.	TGCGCCAGCAGCTCTAGGGGAATTACAGATACGCAGTATTTT	CASSSRGITDTQYF
TRBV6-4	.	TRBJ2-1	many	TGTGCCAGCAGTGACTCAGAACAAGCGTCGCAGTTCTTC	CASSDSEQASQFF
TRBV5-1	.	TRBJ2-3	.	TGCGCCAGCAATAGCGGTTTCACAGATACGCAGTATTTT	CASNSGFTDTQYF
TRBV5-1	.	TRBJ1-1	.	TGCGCCAGCAGTCAGGGAGTAGGGGGAACTGAAGCTTTCTTT	CASSQGVGGTEAFF
TRBV6-4	.	TRBJ2-3	.	TGTGCCAGCAGTGATTCGGGGGAGACAACCACAGATACGCAGTATTTT	CASSDSGETTTDTQYF